One and the same sample provided the 2 T cell receptor beta chains below, sequenced in a study of shared clonotypes between healthy human individuals. The assay was immunoSEQ multiplex PCR, and TCRdb's table has in-frame clones only and misses some. This table holds 2,500,000 or so clones, just under 95% found once. Material: naive CD4+ T cells from PBMCs. As for subset: CD45RA+ positively selected. The receptor source for this set is a young man in good health. Some clones in this sample may be carry-over from other donors' samples.

The V and J genes are TRBV19 and TRBJ2-1, with D perhaps given as TRBD1 or TRBD2 (5 bases each). The CDR3 is 14 residues long. Germline CDR1 is LNHDA and CDR2 is SQIVND (reference sequence). V lost 4 bases and J 5 bases, leaving 12 bases between the germline ends. DNA for the CDR3: TGTGCCAGTAGTAGTATAGCGACAGACAATGAGCAGTTCTTC. It translates to CASSSIATDNEQFF.

The rearrangement links TRBV5-4 to TRBJ2-5; possible D gene TRBD2, 6 bases. The germline CDR1 and CDR2 sequences are SGHNT and YYREEE (reference sequence). This CDR3 spans 16 amino acids. V was pared by 2 bases and J by 3 bases, with 17 bases between. The CDR3 DNA sequence: TGTGCCAGCAGCTTAAGGGGAGCGGGTTGGGAAGAGACCCAGTACTTC. Translated, it gives CASSLRGAGWEETQYF.